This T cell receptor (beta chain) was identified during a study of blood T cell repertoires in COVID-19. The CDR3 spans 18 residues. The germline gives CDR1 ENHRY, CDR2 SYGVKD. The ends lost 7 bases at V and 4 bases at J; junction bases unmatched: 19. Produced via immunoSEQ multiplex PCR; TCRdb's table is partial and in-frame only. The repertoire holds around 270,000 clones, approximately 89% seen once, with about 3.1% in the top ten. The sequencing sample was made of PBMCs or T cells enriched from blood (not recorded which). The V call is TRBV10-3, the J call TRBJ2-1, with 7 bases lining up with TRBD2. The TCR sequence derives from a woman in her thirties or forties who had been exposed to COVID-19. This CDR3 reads CAIMAGRGAGSVYNEQFF. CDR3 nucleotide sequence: TGTGCCATCATGGCAGGGAGAGGAGCGGGGTCCGTATACAATGAGCAGTTCTTC.